Listed below are T cell receptor beta chains from one sample, sequenced in a study of T cell repertoires in cytomegalovirus infection. Which antigens these TCRs recognize remains unknown. TCRdb itself ran the reads through MiXCR, one entry per CDR3 protein. The repertoire holds 140,000 to 150,000 distinct CDR3 sequences, more than 25% seen once, with roughly 47% in the top ten. The starting material was CD8+ T cells from cultured PBMCs, obtained from culture after CMV antigen stimulation. The receptor source for this set is a human donor in good health (CMV status not recorded). Some clones in this sample may be carry-over from other donors' samples. CDR3s include the opening cysteine and the closing phenylalanine or tryptophan. D genes are given only for firm matches. Clone size, where shown, is once, few, many, or a class for clones that have expanded.

J: TRBJ2-7; size: .; V: TRBV6-1; D: .; CDR3: CASSLIGDEQYF; DNA: TGTGCCAGCAGTTTGATAGGGGATGAGCAGTACTTC
J: TRBJ2-7; size: many; V: TRBV7-2; D: .; CDR3: CASSPYMSSYEQYF; DNA: TGTGCCAGCAGCCCTTACATGAGTTCTTACGAGCAGTACTTC
J: TRBJ1-6; size: once; V: TRBV20-1; D: TRBD1; CDR3: CSALILGQAYNSPLHF; DNA: TGCAGTGCCCTGATCTTAGGACAGGCCTATAATTCACCCCTCCACTTT
J: TRBJ2-1; size: few; V: TRBV7-6; D: TRBD2; CDR3: CASSFSGADNEQFF; DNA: TGTGCCAGCAGCTTCAGCGGGGCCGACAATGAGCAGTTCTTC
J: TRBJ2-3; size: many; V: TRBV28; D: TRBD2; CDR3: CASSFAGGRQSQYF; DNA: TGTGCCAGCAGTTTTGCGGGGGGGCGGCAGTCGCAGTATTTT
J: TRBJ2-3; size: few; V: TRBV7-9; D: .; CDR3: CASSRSIPVDTQYF; DNA: TGTGCCAGCAGCCGTTCTATCCCCGTAGATACGCAGTATTTT
J: TRBJ2-1; size: .; V: TRBV20-1; D: .; CDR3: CSAPMIPLSSYNDQFF; DNA: TGCAGTGCGCCTATGATCCCCCTTAGCTCCTACAATGATCAGTTCTTC
J: TRBJ2-3; size: few; V: TRBV2; D: TRBD2; CDR3: CASSDLTGLAETSTDTQYF; DNA: TGTGCCAGCAGCGACCTAACGGGACTAGCGGAGACTAGCACAGATACGCAGTATTTT
J: TRBJ1-2; size: few; V: TRBV27; D: .; CDR3: CASSLYPGLSNYGYTF; DNA: TGTGCCAGCAGTTTATATCCGGGACTTTCGAACTATGGCTACACCTTC
J: TRBJ2-3; size: .; V: TRBV6-6; D: .; CDR3: CASRMGDTQYF; DNA: TGTGCCAGCCGGATGGGAGATACGCAGTATTTT
J: TRBJ1-1; size: .; V: TRBV7-9; D: TRBD1; CDR3: CASPGQGAEAFF; DNA: TGTGCCAGCCCGGGACAGGGTGCTGAAGCTTTCTTT
J: TRBJ1-4; size: .; V: TRBV6-8; D: .; CDR3: CASSYSIGGAEKLFF; DNA: TGTGCCAGCAGTTACTCGATCGGGGGAGCTGAAAAACTGTTTTTT
J: TRBJ2-2; size: .; V: TRBV2; D: TRBD2; CDR3: CASRKTSGGASGELFF; DNA: TGTGCCAGCAGGAAGACTAGCGGGGGGGCGTCCGGGGAGCTGTTTTTT
J: TRBJ1-2; size: few; V: TRBV12-3/TRBV12-4; D: .; CDR3: CASNSEGTPYGYTF; DNA: TGTGCCAGCAACTCCGAGGGGACCCCCTATGGCTACACCTTC
J: TRBJ2-7; size: .; V: TRBV2; D: TRBD2; CDR3: CASSRLAGTSYEQYF; DNA: TGTGCCAGCAGCAGACTAGCGGGGACGTCCTACGAGCAGTACTTC
J: TRBJ2-1; size: few; V: TRBV18; D: .; CDR3: CASSPNTGELSEQFF; DNA: TGTGCCAGCTCACCAAATACTGGAGAACTTTCCGAGCAGTTCTTC
J: TRBJ2-3; size: .; V: TRBV7-9; D: TRBD1; CDR3: CASSLPLWDRRVTDTQYF; DNA: TGTGCCAGCAGCTTACCGTTATGGGACAGACGAGTAACAGATACGCAGTATTTT
J: TRBJ2-7; size: .; V: TRBV29-1; D: TRBD2; CDR3: CSVVAGGSYEQYF; DNA: TGCAGCGTCGTGGCGGGGGGATCCTACGAGCAGTACTTC